Each of the 12 T cell receptor beta chains below was sequenced from the same sample in a study of regulatory T cells in long-lasting Graves disease. iRepertoire HTBI primers and Arm-PCR of CDR3 regions built TCR beta libraries. TCRdb reanalysed the multiplex PCR reads using MiXCR and keeps one entry per CDR3 protein. Of about 460,000 distinct CDR3 sequences listed, about 15% are singletons. Noted time point: newly diagnosed GD, antithyroid drugs for less than 3 months. Scientists built the TCR library using RNA that was extracted from PBMCs. The data were also submitted as part of a second study, on T cells in Graves' hyperthyroidism and ophthalmopathy.

The sequencing used peripheral blood mononuclear cells (PBMCs), collected at new diagnosis, from a patient treated with antithyroid drugs. These receptors were taken from a woman in her forties or fifties with Graves disease.

The chain joins TRBV11-2 to TRBJ2-7, with 8 bases fitting TRBD2. Germline V gene sequence: CDR1 SGHAT, CDR2 FQNNGV. The CDR3 loop spans 17 amino acids. Trimming removed 7 bases from V and 7 bases from J; junction bases left unmatched: 21. CDR3 coding DNA: TGTGCCAGCAAAAACGCAGGGGCTAGCGGGTTCGTGGTTGAGCAGTACTTC. This translates into CASKNAGASGFVVEQYF.

J is TRBJ2-5 and V is TRBV6-1; possibly TRBD1 or TRBD2 for D (5 bases each). This CDR3 has 14 residues. V was clipped by 5 bases and J by 4 bases, with 14 bases between them. Germline V CDR1 and CDR2: MNHNS, SASEGT. CDR3 amino acids: CASSTGDGAETQYF. CDR3 DNA: TGTGCCAGCAGTACCGGGGACGGCGCAGAGACCCAGTACTTC.

This rearrangement joins TRBV29-1 to TRBJ2-1; 14 nucleotides match TRBD2. J gave up 10 bases and V 6 bases, and 8 bases lay outside the gene matches. Germline CDR1 and CDR2: SQVTM and ANQGSEA. This CDR3 has 14 amino acids. The CDR3 bases are TGCAGCGTCCTGACTAGCGGGAGGGCCCGAGAGCAGTTCTTC. It codes for CSVLTSGRAREQFF.

Many counts were recorded for this clonotype. The chain uses TRBV7-2 and TRBJ2-1, with unresolved D. V lost 3 bases to trimming and J lost 5 bases, with 8 bases between them. The CDR3 covers 13 residues. CDR1 SGHTA and CDR2 FQGNSA come from the germline V gene. The CDR3, as DNA: TGTGCCAGCAGCTTCGTTCAGCACAATGAGCAGTTCTTC. Its protein is CASSFVQHNEQFF.

This clonotype was observed at least ten times. V and J are TRBV28 and TRBJ2-1, with D unclear. The CDR3 length is 15 residues. Germline CDR1 is MDHEN and CDR2 is SYDVKM. V dropped 3 bases and J dropped 5 bases, with 14 bases sitting between them. CDR3 sequence reads: CASSFNSWRHNEQFF. CDR3 bases: TGTGCCAGCAGTTTCAACTCGTGGCGGCACAATGAGCAGTTCTTC.

This rearrangement joins TRBV20-1 to TRBJ1-2; 8 bases align to TRBD1. Per the germline V gene, CDR1 is DFQATT and CDR2 is SNEGSKA (reference sequence). V lost 6 bases, J lost 8 bases, and 5 bases stayed unmatched. The CDR3 covers 11 residues. The CDR3 protein is CSALDRGGYTF. The CDR3 nucleotides are TGCAGTGCGCTCGACAGGGGAGGCTACACCTTC.

This clonotype was counted many times. The J gene is TRBJ1-5, the V gene TRBV2; D call uncertain. V lost 5 bases and J 2 bases, leaving 16 bases between the germline ends. The CDR3 contains 16 residues. CDR1 and CDR2 (germline): SNHLY, FYNNEI. CDR3 protein: CASSLGHSFGNQPQHF. The CDR3 DNA reads TGTGCCAGCAGTCTAGGGCATTCATTTGGCAATCAGCCCCAGCATTTT.

The chain has TRBV10-3 and TRBJ2-5; 9 bases line up with TRBD1. CDR1 ENHRY and CDR2 SYGVKD come from the germline V gene. V gave up 6 bases and J gave up 5 bases; unmatched junction bases: 4. This CDR3 comprises 13 residues. CDR3 DNA sequence: TGTGCCATCAGGGACAGGGGTGGGGAGACCCAGTACTTC. It specifies CAIRDRGGETQYF.

This clonotype has just a few counts. The gene calls are TRBV20-1 and TRBJ2-2, with no clear D. V was pared by 2 bases and J by 0 bases, with 10 bases between. The CDR3 length is 15 residues. CDR1 and CDR2 from the germline V gene are DFQATT and SNEGSKA (reference sequence). This CDR3 is CSARHGNSNTGELFF. CDR3 sequence (DNA): TGCAGTGCTAGACATGGAAACTCGAACACCGGGGAGCTGTTTTTT.

In this sample, this clonotype turned up a few times. This chain uses TRBV12-3 or TRBV12-4 with TRBJ2-1; TRBD1 aligns across 11 bases. V shed 3 bases, J shed 6 bases, and the junction held 4 bases outside the gene matches. This CDR3 has 15 residues. The DNA of the CDR3 is TGTGCCAGCAGTTTTGGGACAGGGGGTTTCAATGAGCAGTTCTTC. It specifies CASSFGTGGFNEQFF.

The V gene is TRBV3-1, the J gene TRBJ1-6; 7 bases match TRBD1. There are 15 residues in the CDR3. In germline, CDR1 is LGHDT, CDR2 YNNKEL (reference sequence). V was pared by 4 bases and J by 7 bases, with 7 bases of the junction left unmatched. The CDR3 DNA reads as TGTGCCAGCAGCCCTATTGAGGGGGCGAATTCACCCCTCCACTTT. The encoded protein is CASSPIEGANSPLHF.

This clonotype was picked up many times. This rearrangement joins TRBV28 to TRBJ2-1; possible D gene TRBD2, 5 bases. The germline V gene encodes CDR1 MDHEN and CDR2 SYDVKM. This CDR3 is 13 amino acids long. Between the trimmed V and J ends, which lost 8 bases and 2 bases, there was a span of 10 bases. This chain's CDR3 is CASHEGPYNEQFF. CDR3 coding DNA: TGTGCCAGCCACGAGGGTCCCTACAATGAGCAGTTCTTC.